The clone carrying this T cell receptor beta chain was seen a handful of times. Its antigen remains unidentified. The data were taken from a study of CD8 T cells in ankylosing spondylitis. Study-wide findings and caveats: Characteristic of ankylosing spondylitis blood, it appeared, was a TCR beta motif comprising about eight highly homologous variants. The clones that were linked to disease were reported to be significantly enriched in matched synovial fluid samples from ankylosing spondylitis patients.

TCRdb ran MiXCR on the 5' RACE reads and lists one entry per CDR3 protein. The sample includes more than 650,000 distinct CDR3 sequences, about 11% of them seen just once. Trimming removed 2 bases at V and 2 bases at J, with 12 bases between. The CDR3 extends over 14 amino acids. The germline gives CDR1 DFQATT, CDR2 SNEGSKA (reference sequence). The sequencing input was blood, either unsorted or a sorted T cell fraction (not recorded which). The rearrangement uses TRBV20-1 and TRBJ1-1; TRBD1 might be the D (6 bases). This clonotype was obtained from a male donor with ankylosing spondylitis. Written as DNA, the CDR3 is TGCAGTGCTAGATGGGACATAGTAAACACTGAAGCTTTCTTT. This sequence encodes CSARWDIVNTEAFF.